The sequence of this TCR beta chain was determined in a study of prognosis after radiotherapy for stage I lung cancer. From genomic DNA, two-round multiplex PCR was used to amplify TCR beta CDR3. Each TRBV and TRBJ gene had its own primer in the first PCR round. One entry per CDR3 protein, called by TCRdb with MiXCR from the multiplex PCR reads. The sample holds about 35,000 distinct CDR3 sequences, 30% to 35% seen once. This CDR3 has 14 residues. Unmatched junction bases numbered 5, after V lost 1 base and J lost 5 bases. Germline V gene data show CDR1 as SGHKS and CDR2 as YYEKEE (reference sequence). This clonotype turned up a few times.

The TCR originated in a donor over 45 with non-small cell lung cancer. This chain uses TRBV5-5 with TRBJ2-5; 7 bases fit TRBD1. The sample in question was PBMCs, obtained before or after stereotactic body radiation therapy (not recorded which). This chain's CDR3 is CASSLITGAETQYF. CDR3 bases: TGTGCCAGCAGCTTGATAACAGGGGCGGAGACCCAGTACTTC.